This T cell receptor (beta chain) is from a study of identical twins. Template switching (which added a universal primer site) was used, and cDNA carried unique molecular identifiers. TCRdb reprocessed the 5' RACE reads via MiXCR and lists one record per CDR3 protein. The sample has about 520,000 distinct CDR3 sequences, roughly a fifth seen once; the top ten hold about 0.93%. Study-wide points: The authors noted that invariant MAIT and iNKT cells could partly confound zero-insertion analyses. Out-of-frame alpha sequences common to twins exhibited an excess of low generation probability.

Germline values: CDR1 LGHNA, CDR2 YNFKEQ. This CDR3 has 15 residues. The V and J ends lost 0 bases and 2 bases, in that order; junction bases with no gene match: 2. Comment on this clonotype: Its matching antigen is unknown.

The same data also contributed to another study, on T cells expressing NK-cell markers.

J is TRBJ2-7 and V is TRBV4-2, with 9 bases lining up with TRBD1. The clonotype was recovered from a woman younger than 35 in good health. Material: CD4+ T cells sorted from blood. For the CDR3, the DNA is TGTGCCAGCAGCCAAGAAGGGACAGGGACCTACGAGCAGTACTTC. Amino acids: CASSQEGTGTYEQYF.